This TCR beta chain was sequenced in a study of identical twins. Whole-study results and caveats: The analysis was cross-sectional rather than longitudinal within donors.

This CDR3 spans 16 amino acids. Trimming left V 3 bases short and J 0 bases short, with 12 bases between. Germline lookup yields CDR1 LGHDT and CDR2 YNNKEL (reference sequence). As to this clonotype: The antigen remains unidentified.

TCRdb ran MiXCR on the 5' RACE reads and lists one entry per CDR3 protein. The sample carries roughly 490,000 distinct CDR3 sequences, roughly an eighth recorded once. This same sample was also taken into another study, of yellow fever vaccine responses in identical twins.

The TCR comes from a woman between 18 and 29 years old in good health. The material sequenced was CD4+ T cells sorted from blood. The rearrangement uses TRBV3-1 and TRBJ2-1; TRBD2 is a possible D gene (6 bases). The CDR3 region has the DNA TGTGCCAGCAGCCAGGAGGGATGGTACTCCTACAATGAGCAGTTCTTC. Translated, it gives CASSQEGWYSYNEQFF.